This record covers a single TCR beta chain. Its antigen remains unknown. One end of the junction fails to match germline, which may point to a read error. Germline V gives CDR1 SGHAT, CDR2 FQDESV (reference sequence). The CDR3 extends over 16 amino acids. RNA was extracted from bulk tissue without any cell sorting. Donors were chemotherapy-naive, newly diagnosed lung cancer surgical patients in China, August–late 2014. The data stem from a study of tumor and adjacent non-tumor tissue in lung cancer. Study-wide points: Tumor TCR diversity, when higher, was linked to shorter survival.

The library came from three nested PCR rounds adapted from ARM-PCR protocols. TCRdb re-called the multiplex PCR reads with MiXCR, one entry per CDR3 protein. The data contain 89,000 or so distinct CDR3 sequences, 61% of them seen just once; the ten biggest clones take up 15%. V and J are TRBV11-1 and TRBJ2-1; 9 nucleotides align to TRBD2. The clonotype was recovered from a man in his 70s with non-small cell lung cancer. The sample taken for sequencing was lung tumor tissue. CDR3 in amino acids: CASSPRAGGPILVQFF. CDR3 DNA: TGCGCCAGCAGCCCAAGGGCGGGAGGGCCTATACTGGTGCAGTTCTTC.